This T cell receptor beta chain derives from a study of T-cell memory formation after mild COVID-19. CDR1 and CDR2 (germline): SEHNR, FQNEAQ (reference sequence). The CDR3 loop spans 14 amino acids. Trimming took 5 bases from V and 2 from J; bases not matched to a gene: 4. Constant-segment primers were used for 5'RACE, and the resulting TCR alpha and TCR beta cDNA libraries carried sample barcodes and UMIs. TCRdb re-analysed the 5' RACE reads in MiXCR, keeping a single row per CDR3 protein. The data contain around 340,000 distinct CDR3 sequences, 15% to 20% of them singletons. The receptor was derived from a man aged 18 to 29 who had mild COVID-19 (a few samples of this study predate the infection). Cell type and time point are not known. The V call is TRBV7-9, the J call TRBJ1-1, with 8 positions matching TRBD1. Sequencing was carried out using PBMCs or a T cell subset sorted from them (not recorded which). CDR3 sequence: CASSQGASNTEAFF. The CDR3 nucleotides read TGTGCCAGCAGCCAGGGGGCTTCAAACACTGAAGCTTTCTTT.